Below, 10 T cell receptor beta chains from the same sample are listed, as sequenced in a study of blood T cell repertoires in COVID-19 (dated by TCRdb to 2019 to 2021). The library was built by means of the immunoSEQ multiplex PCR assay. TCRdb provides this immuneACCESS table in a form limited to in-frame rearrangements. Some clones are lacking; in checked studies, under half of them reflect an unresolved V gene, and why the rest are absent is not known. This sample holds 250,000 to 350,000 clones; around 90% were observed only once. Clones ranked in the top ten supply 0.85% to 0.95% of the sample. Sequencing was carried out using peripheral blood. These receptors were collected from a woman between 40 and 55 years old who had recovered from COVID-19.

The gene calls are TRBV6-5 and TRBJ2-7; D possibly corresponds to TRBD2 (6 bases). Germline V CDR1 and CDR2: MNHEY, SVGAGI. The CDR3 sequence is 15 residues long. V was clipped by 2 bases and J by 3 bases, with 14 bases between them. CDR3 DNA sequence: TGTGCCAGCAGTTACCGGGACTCTACGTTCTACGAGCAGTACTTC. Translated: CASSYRDSTFYEQYF.

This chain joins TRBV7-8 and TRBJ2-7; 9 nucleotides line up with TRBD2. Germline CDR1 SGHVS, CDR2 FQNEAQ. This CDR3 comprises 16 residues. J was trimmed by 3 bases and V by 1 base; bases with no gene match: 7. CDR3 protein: CASSLGGGRAFYEQYF. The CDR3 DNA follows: TGTGCCAGCAGCTTAGGTGGCGGGAGGGCCTTCTACGAGCAGTACTTC.

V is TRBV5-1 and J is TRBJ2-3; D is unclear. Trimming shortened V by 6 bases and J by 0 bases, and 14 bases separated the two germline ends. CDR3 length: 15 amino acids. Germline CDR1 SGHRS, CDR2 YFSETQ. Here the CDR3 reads CASTPSGPSTDTQYF. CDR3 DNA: TGCGCCAGCACTCCCAGTGGCCCTAGCACAGATACGCAGTATTTT.

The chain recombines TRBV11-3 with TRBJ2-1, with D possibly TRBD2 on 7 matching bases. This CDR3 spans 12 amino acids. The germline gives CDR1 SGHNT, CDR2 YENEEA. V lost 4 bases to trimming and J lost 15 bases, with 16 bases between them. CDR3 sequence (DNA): TGTGCCAGCAGCTCAAGGGGGGGTGGAATGTTCTTC. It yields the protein CASSSRGGGMFF.

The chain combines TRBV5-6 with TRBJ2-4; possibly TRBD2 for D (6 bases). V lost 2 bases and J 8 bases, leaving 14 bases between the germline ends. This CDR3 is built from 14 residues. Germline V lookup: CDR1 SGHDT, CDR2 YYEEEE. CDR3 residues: CASSFYPGVDIQYF. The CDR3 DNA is TGTGCCAGCAGCTTTTATCCGGGGGTAGACATTCAGTACTTC.

The CDR3 is CASSPRTGWTDTQYF. CDR3 in DNA: TGCGCCAGCAGCCCCCGGACAGGGTGGACAGATACGCAGTATTTT. The chain is built from TRBV4-1 and TRBJ2-3, with 8 bases lining up with TRBD1. The junction had 6 bases not matched to a gene; V was cut back by 4 bases and J by 3 bases. In germline, CDR1 is MGHRA, CDR2 YSYEKL. The CDR3 totals 15 residues.

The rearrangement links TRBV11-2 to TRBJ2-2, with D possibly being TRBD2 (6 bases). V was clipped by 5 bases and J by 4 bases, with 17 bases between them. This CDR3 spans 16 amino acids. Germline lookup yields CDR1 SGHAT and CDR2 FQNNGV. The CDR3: CASSRLSAGGTGELFF. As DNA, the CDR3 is TGTGCCAGCAGCCGTCTGAGTGCCGGGGGCACCGGGGAGCTGTTTTTT.

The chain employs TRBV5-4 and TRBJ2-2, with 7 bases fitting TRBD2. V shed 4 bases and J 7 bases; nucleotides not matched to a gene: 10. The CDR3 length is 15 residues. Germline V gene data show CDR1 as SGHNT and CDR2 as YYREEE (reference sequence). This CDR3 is CASSLSSGTGGELFF. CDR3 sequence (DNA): TGTGCCAGCAGCCTAAGCAGCGGGACGGGCGGGGAGCTGTTTTTT.

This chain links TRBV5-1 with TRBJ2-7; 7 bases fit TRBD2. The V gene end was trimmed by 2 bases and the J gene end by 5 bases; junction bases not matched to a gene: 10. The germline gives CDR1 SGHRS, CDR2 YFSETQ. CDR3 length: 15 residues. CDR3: CASSFRHPGGDEQYF. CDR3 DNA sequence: TGCGCCAGCAGCTTCAGACATCCTGGGGGGGACGAGCAGTACTTC. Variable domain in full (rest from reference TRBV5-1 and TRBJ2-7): KAGVTQTPRYLIKTRGQQVTLSCSPISGHRSVSWYQQTPGQGLQFLFEYFSETQRNKGNFPGRFSGRQFSNSRSEMNVSTLELGDSALYLCASSFRHPGGDEQYFGPGTRLTVT.

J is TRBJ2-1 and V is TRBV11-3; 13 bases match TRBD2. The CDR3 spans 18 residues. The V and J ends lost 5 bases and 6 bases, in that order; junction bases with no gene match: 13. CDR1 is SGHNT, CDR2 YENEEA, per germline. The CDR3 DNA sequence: TGTGCCAGCAGCCCGAGCGCACCGGGACTAGCGGGACTCAATGAGCAGTTCTTC. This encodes CASSPSAPGLAGLNEQFF.